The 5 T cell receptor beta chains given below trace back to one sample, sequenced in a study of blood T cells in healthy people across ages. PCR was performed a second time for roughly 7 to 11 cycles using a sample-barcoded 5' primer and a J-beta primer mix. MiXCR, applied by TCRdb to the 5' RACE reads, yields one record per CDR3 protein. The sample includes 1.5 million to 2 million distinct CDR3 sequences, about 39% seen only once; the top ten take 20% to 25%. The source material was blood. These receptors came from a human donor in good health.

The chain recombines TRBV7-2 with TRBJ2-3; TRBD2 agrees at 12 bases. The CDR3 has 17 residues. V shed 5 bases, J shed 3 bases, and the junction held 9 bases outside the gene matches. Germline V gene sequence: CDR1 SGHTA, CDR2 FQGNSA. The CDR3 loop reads CASSTYRLAGVTDTQYF. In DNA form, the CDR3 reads TGTGCCAGCAGCACCTACCGACTAGCGGGGGTTACAGATACGCAGTATTTT.

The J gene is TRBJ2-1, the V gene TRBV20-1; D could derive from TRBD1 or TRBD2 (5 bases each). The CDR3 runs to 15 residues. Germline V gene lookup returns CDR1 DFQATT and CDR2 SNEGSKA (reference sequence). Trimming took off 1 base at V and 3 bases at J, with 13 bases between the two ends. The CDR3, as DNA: TGCAGTGCTAGAGCCCCATGGGGGAACTACAATGAGCAGTTCTTC. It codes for CSARAPWGNYNEQFF.

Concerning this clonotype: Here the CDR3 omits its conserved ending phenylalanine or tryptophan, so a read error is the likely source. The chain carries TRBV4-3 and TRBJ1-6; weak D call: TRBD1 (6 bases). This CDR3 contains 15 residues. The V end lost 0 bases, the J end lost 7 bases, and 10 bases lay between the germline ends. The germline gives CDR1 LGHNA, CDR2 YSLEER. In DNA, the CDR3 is TGCGCCAGCAGCCAAGATCGACAGGAAAATTCACCCCTCCACCTT. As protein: CASSQDRQENSPLHL.

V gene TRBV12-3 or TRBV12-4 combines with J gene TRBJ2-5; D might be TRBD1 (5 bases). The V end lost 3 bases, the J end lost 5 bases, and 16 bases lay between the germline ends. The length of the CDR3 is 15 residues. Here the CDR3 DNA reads TGTGCCAGCAGTTTTCCCTCCCAGGGTCGGGAGACCCAGTACTTC. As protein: CASSFPSQGRETQYF.

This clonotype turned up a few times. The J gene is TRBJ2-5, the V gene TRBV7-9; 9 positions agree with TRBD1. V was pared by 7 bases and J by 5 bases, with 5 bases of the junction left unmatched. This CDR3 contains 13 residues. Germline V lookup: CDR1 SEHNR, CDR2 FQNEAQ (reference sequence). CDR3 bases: TGTGCCAGCACGGGACAGGGCTGGGAGACCCAGTACTTC. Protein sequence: CASTGQGWETQYF.